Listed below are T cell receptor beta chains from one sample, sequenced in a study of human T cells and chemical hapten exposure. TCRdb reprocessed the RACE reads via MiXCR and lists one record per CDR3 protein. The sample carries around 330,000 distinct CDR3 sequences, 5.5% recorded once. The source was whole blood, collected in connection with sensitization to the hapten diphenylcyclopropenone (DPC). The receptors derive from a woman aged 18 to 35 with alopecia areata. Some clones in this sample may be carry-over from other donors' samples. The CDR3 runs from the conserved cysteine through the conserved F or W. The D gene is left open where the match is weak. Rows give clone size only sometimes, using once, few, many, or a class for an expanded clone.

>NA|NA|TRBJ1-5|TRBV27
TGTGCCAGCAGCCCTTTCGGGGGTAATCAGCCCCAGCATTTT
CASSPFGGNQPQHF
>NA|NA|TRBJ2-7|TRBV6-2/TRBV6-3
TGTGCCAGCAGTTACCCTACCCGAGTGCGGCATACCTACGAGCAGTACTTC
CASSYPTRVRHTYEQYF
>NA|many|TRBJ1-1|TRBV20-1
TGCAGTGCTAGAGATCAGCCTGGGAGGGGCACTGAAGCTTTCTTT
CSARDQPGRGTEAFF
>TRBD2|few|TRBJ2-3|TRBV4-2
TGTGCCAGCAGCCAAGAGGGGAGGGCCACCACAGATACGCAGTATTTT
CASSQEGRATTDTQYF
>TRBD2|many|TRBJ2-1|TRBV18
TGTGCCAGCTCGGCTAGCGGCCCATACAATGAGCAGTTCTTC
CASSASGPYNEQFF
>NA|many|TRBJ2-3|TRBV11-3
TGTGCCAGCAGCTTAGGGGGAGATACGCAGTATTTT
CASSLGGDTQYF
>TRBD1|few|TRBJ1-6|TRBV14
TGTGCCAGCAGCCAAGATCGGGGGACAGAGGTTAATTCACCCCTCCACTTT
CASSQDRGTEVNSPLHF
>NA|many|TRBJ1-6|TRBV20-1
TGCAGTGCTAGAGACGGAGGCCGCGACTATAATTCACCCCTCCACTTT
CSARDGGRDYNSPLHF
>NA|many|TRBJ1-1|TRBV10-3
TGTGCCATCAGTGGGGGGGGCAGTGTGAACACTGAAGCTTTCTTT
CAISGGGSVNTEAFF
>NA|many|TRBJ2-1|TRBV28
TGTGCCGTAGTGGGGTCTGGCCCTAACAATGAGCAGTTCTTC
CAVVGSGPNNEQFF
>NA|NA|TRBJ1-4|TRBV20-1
TGCAGTGCTAGTAGGGAGGAAGATGAAAAACTGTTTTTT
CSASREEDEKLFF
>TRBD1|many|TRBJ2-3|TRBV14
TGTGCCAGCAGCCAACCAGGGGGTGCAGATACGCAGTATTTT
CASSQPGGADTQYF
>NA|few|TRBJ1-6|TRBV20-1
TGCAGTGCTAGAGATCTCAGGGTTCGTTCACCCCTCCACTTT
CSARDLRVRSPLHF
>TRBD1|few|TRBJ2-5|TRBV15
TGTGCCACCAACCTCTTGACAGGGTTTGGGGGAGAGACCCAGTACTTC
CATNLLTGFGGETQYF
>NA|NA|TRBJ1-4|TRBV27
TGTGCCAGCAGGGGAGGACTGTTCTATAATGAAAAACTGTTTTTT
CASRGGLFYNEKLFF
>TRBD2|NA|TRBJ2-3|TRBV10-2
TGCGCCAGCAGTGGGCTAGCGGTCTCTAACACAGATACGCAGTATTTT
CASSGLAVSNTDTQYF
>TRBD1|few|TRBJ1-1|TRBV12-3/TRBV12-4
TGTGCCAGCAGTTTAAGGGGGCAGAAAGCTTTCTTT
CASSLRGQKAFF
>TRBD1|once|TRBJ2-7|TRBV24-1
TGTGCCACCAGTGATTTTGACAGGGGACGTGTCAACGAGCAGTACTTC
CATSDFDRGRVNEQYF
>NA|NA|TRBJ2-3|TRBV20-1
TGCAGTGCCACTCCACTTCGACGAACCACAGATACGCAGTATTTT
CSATPLRRTTDTQYF
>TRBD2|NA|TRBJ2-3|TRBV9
TGTGCCAGCAGCCCAACTGTAGCGGGGGGACCCACAGATACGCAGTATTTT
CASSPTVAGGPTDTQYF
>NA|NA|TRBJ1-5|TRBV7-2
TGTGCCAGCAGCCAGGACACCTTCAATCAGCCCCAGCATTTT
CASSQDTFNQPQHF
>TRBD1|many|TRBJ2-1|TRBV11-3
TGTGCCAGCAGCCCTAGGACAGGGACCTACAATGAGCAGTTCTTC
CASSPRTGTYNEQFF
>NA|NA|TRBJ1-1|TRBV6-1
TGTGCCAGCAGTGAAGTTGATCAGGGCGGCGAAGCTTTCTTT
CASSEVDQGGEAFF
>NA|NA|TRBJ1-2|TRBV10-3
TGTGCCATCAGTGAGTCTGCAGACTATGGCTACACCTTC
CAISESADYGYTF
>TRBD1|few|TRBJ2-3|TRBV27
TGTGCCAGCAGACCAGGGGGCCCCACAGATACGCAGTATTTT
CASRPGGPTDTQYF
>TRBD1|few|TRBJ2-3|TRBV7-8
TGTGCCAGCAGCTTAGTCAGGGGGAGTGGCACAGATACGCAGTATTTT
CASSLVRGSGTDTQYF
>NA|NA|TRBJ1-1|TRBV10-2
TGCGCCAGCAGTGAGGGATACCGGGCTGAAGCTTTCTTT
CASSEGYRAEAFF
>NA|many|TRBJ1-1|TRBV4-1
TGCGCCAGCAGCCAAGCTTCCGACGGGCGAGGAGCTTTCTTT
CASSQASDGRGAFF
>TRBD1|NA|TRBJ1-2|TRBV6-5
TGTGCCAGCAGTTACGACGGACAGGGGAACGGTGGCTACACCTTC
CASSYDGQGNGGYTF
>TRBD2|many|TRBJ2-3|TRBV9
TGTGCCAGCAGCGTGGGGGGGTATCGGACAGATACGCAGTATTTT
CASSVGGYRTDTQYF
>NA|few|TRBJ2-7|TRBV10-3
TGTGCCATCAGTGAGACGACAGCAACCTACGAGCAGTACTTC
CAISETTATYEQYF
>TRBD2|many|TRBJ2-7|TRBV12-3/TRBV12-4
TGTGCCAGCAGTTTCTCAGCGGGGTCTGACGAGCAGTACTTC
CASSFSAGSDEQYF
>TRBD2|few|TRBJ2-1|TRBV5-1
TGCGCCAGCAGCTTGTGGCGGGGGACTAATTTCGATGAGCAGTTCTTC
CASSLWRGTNFDEQFF
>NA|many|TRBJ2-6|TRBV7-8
TGTGCCAGCAGCTTAGGGGTCAAAATCTCTGGGGCCAACGTCCTGACTTTC
CASSLGVKISGANVLTF
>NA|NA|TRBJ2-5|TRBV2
TGTGCCAGCAGCGTAGGCAGACGGCAAGAGACCCAGTACTTC
CASSVGRRQETQYF
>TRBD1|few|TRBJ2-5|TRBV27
TGTGCCAGCAGTCCTCAACGTGACAGGGGGGTTCAAGAGACCCAGTACTTC
CASSPQRDRGVQETQYF
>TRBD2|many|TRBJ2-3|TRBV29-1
TGCAGCGTGAGGAGGACTAGCGTTTCAGATACGCAGTATTTT
CSVRRTSVSDTQYF
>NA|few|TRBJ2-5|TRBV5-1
TGCGCCAGCAGCTTGTCGGGCGCTCGGCAAGAGACCCAGTACTTC
CASSLSGARQETQYF
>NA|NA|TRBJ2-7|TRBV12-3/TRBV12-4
TGTGCCAGCAGTTTAGTAGGTGGGGAATACGAGCAGTACTTC
CASSLVGGEYEQYF
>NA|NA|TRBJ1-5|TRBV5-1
TGCGCCAGCAGCGAGCAGGCAGTCAATCAGCCCCAGCATTTT
CASSEQAVNQPQHF